This T cell receptor (beta chain) was obtained from a study of T cell repertoires and leukemia-associated antigens. Findings and caveats of the study: No direct test of specificity or function was done for expanded clones. Vbeta, Jbeta, VDJ rearrangement and unique CDR3 counts did not differ significantly across four groups.

The germline V and J ends were trimmed by 7 bases and 2 bases, with 12 bases remaining between them. Germline V gives CDR1 MNHNS, CDR2 SASEGT. The CDR3 is 15 residues long. The CD3+ T cells first had an overnight rest without serum. TCRdb analysed the 5' RACE reads with MiXCR anew, one entry per CDR3 protein. This table has roughly 13,000 distinct CDR3 sequences, about 39% appearing once. In the case of this clonotype: No antigen is known for it.

The TCR comes from a female donor in good health. The chain employs TRBV6-1 and TRBJ2-6; a possible D gene is TRBD1 (6 bases). The sequenced sample was CD3+ T cells sorted from blood and cultured. The CDR3 nucleotides read TGTGCCAGCACGGCAGGGGTAGCTGGGGCCAACGTCCTGACTTTC. Its translation is CASTAGVAGANVLTF.